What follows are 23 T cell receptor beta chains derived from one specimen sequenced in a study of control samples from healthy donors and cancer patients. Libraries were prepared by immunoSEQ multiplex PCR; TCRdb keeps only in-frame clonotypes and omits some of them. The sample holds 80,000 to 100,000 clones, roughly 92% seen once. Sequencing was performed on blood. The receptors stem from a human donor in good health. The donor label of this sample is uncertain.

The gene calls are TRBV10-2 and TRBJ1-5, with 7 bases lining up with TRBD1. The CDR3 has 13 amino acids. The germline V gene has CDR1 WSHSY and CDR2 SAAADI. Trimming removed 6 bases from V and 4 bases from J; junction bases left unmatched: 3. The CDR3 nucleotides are TGCGCCAGCAGAGCACAGGGGAATCAGCCCCAGCATTTT. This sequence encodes CASRAQGNQPQHF.

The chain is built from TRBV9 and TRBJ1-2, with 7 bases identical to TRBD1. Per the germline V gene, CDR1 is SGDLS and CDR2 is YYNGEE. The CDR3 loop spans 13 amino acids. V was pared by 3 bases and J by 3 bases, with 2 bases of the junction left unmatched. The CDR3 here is CASSEGTDYGYTF. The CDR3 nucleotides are TGTGCCAGCAGCGAAGGGACAGACTATGGCTACACCTTC. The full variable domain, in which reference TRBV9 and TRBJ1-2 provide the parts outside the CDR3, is DSGVTQTPKHLITATGQRVTLRCSPRSGDLSVYWYQQSLDQGLQFLIQYYNGEERAKGNILERFSAQQFPDLHSELNLSSLELGDSALYFCASSEGTDYGYTFGSGTRLTVV.

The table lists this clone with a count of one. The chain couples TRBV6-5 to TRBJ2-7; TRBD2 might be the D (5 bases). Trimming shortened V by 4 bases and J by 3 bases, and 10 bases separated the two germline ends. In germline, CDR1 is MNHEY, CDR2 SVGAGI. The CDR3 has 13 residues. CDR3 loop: CASSWRGGYEQYF. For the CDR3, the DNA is TGTGCCAGCAGTTGGAGAGGAGGCTACGAGCAGTACTTC.

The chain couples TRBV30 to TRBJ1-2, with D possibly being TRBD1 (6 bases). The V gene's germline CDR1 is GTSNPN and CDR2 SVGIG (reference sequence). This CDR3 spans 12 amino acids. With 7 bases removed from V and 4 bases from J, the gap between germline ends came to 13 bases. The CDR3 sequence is CASTGRIYGYTF. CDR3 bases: TGTGCCTCTACAGGGAGGATCTATGGCTACACCTTC.

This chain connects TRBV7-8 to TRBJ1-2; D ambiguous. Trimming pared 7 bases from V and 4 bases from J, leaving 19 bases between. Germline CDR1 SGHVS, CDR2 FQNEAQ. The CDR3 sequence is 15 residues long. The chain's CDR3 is CASTEAGSYFYGYTF. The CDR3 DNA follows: TGTGCCAGCACCGAGGCAGGTTCTTATTTCTATGGCTACACCTTC.

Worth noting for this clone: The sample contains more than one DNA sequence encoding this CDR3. The CDR3 loop reads CASSLAGARTEAFF. The CDR3 region has the DNA TGCGCCAGCAGCTTGGCGGGGGCGCGAACTGAAGCTTTCTTT. The chain employs TRBV5-1 and TRBJ1-1; D perhaps matches TRBD1 (6 bases). There are 14 residues in the CDR3. Germline V gives CDR1 SGHRS, CDR2 YFSETQ. The V end lost 0 bases, the J end lost 5 bases, and 11 bases lay between the germline ends.

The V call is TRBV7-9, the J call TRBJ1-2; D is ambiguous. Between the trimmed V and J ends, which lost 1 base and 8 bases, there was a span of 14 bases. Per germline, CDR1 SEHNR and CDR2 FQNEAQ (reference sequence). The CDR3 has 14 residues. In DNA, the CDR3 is TGTGCCAGCAGCTTAGAGGCAGGTTTGGCCGGCTACACCTTC. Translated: CASSLEAGLAGYTF.

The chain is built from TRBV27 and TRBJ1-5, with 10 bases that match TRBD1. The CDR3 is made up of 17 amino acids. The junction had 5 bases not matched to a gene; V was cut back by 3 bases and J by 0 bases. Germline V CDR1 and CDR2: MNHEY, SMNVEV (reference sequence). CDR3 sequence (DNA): TGTGCCAGCAGTTTGCGACAGGGGGCTTCTAGCAATCAGCCCCAGCATTTT. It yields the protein CASSLRQGASSNQPQHF.

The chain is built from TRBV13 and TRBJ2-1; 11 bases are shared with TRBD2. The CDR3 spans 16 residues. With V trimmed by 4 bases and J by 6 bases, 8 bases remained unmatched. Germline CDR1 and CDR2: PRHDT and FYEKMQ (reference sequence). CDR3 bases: TGTGCCAGCAGCTCCGGTAGCGGGGGGGAGGTCAATGAGCAGTTCTTC. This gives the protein CASSSGSGGEVNEQFF.

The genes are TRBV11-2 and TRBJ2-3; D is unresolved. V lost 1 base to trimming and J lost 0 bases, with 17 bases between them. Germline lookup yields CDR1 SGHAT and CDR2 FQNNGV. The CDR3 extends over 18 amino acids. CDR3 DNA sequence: TGTGCCAGCAGCTTAGGACTGGGAAGAACCACTAGCACAGATACGCAGTATTTT. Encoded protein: CASSLGLGRTTSTDTQYF.

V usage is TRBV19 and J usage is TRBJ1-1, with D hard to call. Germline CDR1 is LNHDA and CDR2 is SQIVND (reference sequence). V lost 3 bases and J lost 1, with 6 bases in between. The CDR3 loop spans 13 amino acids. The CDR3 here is CASSMRKNTEAFF. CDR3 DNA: TGTGCCAGTAGTATGAGGAAGAACACTGAAGCTTTCTTT.

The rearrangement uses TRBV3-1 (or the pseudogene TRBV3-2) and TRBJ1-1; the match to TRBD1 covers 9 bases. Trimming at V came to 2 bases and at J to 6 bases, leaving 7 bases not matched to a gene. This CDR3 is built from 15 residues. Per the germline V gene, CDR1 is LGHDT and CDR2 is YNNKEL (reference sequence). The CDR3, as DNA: TGTGCCAGCAGCCAAATAGGACAGGGGTCGGCTGAAGCTTTCTTT. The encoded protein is CASSQIGQGSAEAFF.

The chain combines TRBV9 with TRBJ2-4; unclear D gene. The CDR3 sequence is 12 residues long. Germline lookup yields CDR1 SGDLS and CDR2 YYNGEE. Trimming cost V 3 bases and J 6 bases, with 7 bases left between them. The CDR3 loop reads CASSGTLNIQYF. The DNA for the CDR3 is TGTGCCAGCAGCGGAACTTTAAACATTCAGTACTTC.

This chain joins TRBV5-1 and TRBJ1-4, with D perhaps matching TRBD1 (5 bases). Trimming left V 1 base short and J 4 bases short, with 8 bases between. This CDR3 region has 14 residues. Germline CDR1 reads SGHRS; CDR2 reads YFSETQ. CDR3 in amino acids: CASSLRGINEKLFF. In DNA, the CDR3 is TGCGCCAGCAGCTTGCGGGGCATTAATGAAAAACTGTTTTTT.

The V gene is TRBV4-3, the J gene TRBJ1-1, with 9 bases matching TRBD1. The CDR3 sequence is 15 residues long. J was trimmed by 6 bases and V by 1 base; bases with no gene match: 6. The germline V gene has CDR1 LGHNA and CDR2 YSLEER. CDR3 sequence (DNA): TGCGCCAGCAGCCAAGTAAACAGGGGGCCCGCTGAAGCTTTCTTT. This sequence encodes CASSQVNRGPAEAFF.

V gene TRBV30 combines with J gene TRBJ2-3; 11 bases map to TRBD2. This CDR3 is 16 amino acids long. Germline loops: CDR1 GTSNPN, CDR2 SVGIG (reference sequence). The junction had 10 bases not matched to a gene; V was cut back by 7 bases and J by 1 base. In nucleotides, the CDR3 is TGTGCCTATCAGGACCAGACTAGCGGGGGCACAGATACGCAGTATTTT. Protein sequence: CAYQDQTSGGTDTQYF.

The DNA for the CDR3 is TGTGCCAGCAGCAAAGGACTGATTAACTATGGCTACACCTTC. Its protein is CASSKGLINYGYTF. The V and J genes are TRBV21-1 and TRBJ1-2. TRBV21-1 constitutes a pseudogene. There are 14 residues in the CDR3.

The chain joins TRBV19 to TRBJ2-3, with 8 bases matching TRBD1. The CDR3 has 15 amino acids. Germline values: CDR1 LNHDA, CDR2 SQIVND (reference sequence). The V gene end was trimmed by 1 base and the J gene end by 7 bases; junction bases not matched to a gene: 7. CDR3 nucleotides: TGTGCCAGTAGTATAGTACCAGGGGGCTTATATACGCAGTATTTT. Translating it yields CASSIVPGGLYTQYF.

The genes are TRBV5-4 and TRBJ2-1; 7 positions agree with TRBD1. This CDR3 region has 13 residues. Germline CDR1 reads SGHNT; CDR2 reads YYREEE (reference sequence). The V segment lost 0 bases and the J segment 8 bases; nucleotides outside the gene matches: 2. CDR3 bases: TGTGCCAGCAGCTTGGGACAGGGCGATGAGCAGTTCTTC. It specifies CASSLGQGDEQFF.

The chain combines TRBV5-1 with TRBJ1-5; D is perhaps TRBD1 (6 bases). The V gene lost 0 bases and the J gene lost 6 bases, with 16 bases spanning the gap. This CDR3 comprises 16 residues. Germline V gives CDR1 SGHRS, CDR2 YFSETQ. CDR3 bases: TGCGCCAGCAGCTTGGATGGCAGGGGATCGGGTCAGCCCCAGCATTTT. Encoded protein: CASSLDGRGSGQPQHF.

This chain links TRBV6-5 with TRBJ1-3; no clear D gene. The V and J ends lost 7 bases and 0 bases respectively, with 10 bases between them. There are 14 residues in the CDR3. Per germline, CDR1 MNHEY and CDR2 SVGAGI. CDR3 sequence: CASIPRPSGNTIYF. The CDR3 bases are TGTGCCAGCATTCCCAGGCCCTCTGGAAACACCATATATTTT.

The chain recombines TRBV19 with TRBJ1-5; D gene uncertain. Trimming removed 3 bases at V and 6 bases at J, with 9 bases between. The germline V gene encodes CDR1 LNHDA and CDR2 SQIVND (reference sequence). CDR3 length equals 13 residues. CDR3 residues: CASSMTAGQPQHF. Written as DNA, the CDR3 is TGTGCCAGTAGTATGACGGCAGGTCAGCCCCAGCATTTT.

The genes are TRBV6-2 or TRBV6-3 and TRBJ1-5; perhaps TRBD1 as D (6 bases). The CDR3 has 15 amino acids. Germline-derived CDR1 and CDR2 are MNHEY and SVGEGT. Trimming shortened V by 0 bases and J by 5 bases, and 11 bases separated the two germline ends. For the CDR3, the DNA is TGTGCCAGCAGTTACTCTTCAGGGGAGGATCAGCCCCAGCATTTT. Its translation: CASSYSSGEDQPQHF.